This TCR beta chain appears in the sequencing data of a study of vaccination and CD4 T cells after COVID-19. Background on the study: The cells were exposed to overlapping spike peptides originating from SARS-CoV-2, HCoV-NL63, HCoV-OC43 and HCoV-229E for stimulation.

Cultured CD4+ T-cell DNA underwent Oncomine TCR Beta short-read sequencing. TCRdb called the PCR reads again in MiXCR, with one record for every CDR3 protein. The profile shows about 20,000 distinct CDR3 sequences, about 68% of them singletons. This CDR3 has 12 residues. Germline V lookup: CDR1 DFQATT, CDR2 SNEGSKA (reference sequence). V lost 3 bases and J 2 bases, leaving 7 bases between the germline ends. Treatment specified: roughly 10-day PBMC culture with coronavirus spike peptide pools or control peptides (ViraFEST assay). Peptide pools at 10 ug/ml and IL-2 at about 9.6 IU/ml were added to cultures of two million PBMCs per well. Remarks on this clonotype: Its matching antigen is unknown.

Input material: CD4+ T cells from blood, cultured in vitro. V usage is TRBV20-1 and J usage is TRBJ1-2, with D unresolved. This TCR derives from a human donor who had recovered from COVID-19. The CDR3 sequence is CSASTANYGYTF. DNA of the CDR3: TGCAGTGCTAGCACAGCGAACTATGGCTACACCTTC.